The clone carrying this T cell receptor (beta chain) was seen only a few times. As yet, its antigen is unknown. These data originate in a study of T cell repertoires in cytomegalovirus infection. Study overall: HLA-B-restricted CMV epitopes that are well studied were used alongside recently identified HLA-C-restricted ones. Public TCR beta signature analysis indicated the presence of both CMV infection and matching HLA type. Study results and caveats: HLA-C-restricted, CMV-specific TCR beta clonotypes were dominant ex vivo.

Via MiXCR, TCRdb re-called the reads, giving one row per CDR3 protein. The profile shows roughly 570,000 distinct CDR3 sequences, 35% to 50% of them singletons. Germline CDR1 reads ENHRY; CDR2 reads SYGVKD. This CDR3 has 13 residues. The V end was cut by 4 bases, the J end by 4 bases, with 10 bases between. Sequences were derived from cultured PBMCs, sampled from culture after CMV antigen stimulation. V and J are TRBV10-3 and TRBJ1-1, with D unresolved. This receptor was identified in a human donor in good health (CMV status not recorded). Some clones in this sample may be carry-over from other donors' samples. CDR3 region: CAISVRGSTEAFF. The CDR3 DNA reads as TGTGCCATCAGTGTCCGGGGAAGCACTGAAGCTTTCTTT.